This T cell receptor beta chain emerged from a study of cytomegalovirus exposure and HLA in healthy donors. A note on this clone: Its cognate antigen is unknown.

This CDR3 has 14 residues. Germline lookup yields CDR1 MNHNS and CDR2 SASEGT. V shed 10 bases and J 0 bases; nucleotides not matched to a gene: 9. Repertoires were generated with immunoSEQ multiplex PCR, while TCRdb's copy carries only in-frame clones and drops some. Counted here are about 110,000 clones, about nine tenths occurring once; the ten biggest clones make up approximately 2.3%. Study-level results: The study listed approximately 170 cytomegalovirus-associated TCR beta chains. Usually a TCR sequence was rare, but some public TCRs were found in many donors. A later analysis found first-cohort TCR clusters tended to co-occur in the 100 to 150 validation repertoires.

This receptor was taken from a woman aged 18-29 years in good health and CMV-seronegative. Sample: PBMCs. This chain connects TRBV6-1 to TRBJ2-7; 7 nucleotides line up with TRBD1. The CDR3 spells CATAFRDSSYEQYF. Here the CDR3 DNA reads TGTGCCACCGCCTTCCGGGACAGCTCCTACGAGCAGTACTTC.